Following are 21 T cell receptor beta chains from one sample sequenced in a study of radiation and T cells in renal cell carcinoma. Described time point: blood 2 weeks post-SBRT. As for treatment: 15 Gy SBRT to primary tumor, nephrectomy 4 weeks later. Libraries were prepared by immunoSEQ multiplex PCR; TCRdb keeps only in-frame clonotypes and omits some of them. The sample comprises about 150,000 clones, 87% of which are singletons, and 10% to 15% rests with the top ten. This material consisted of blood, taken from a patient whose treatment included radiotherapy and nephrectomy. These receptors originate from a woman aged 45-60 years with renal cell carcinoma.

This chain connects TRBV6-1 to TRBJ1-2; D remains ambiguous. The CDR3 loop spans 16 amino acids. The germline V gene has CDR1 MNHNS and CDR2 SASEGT. Deletions cut 3 bases from V and 2 bases from J, with 16 bases between. CDR3 loop: CASSEIRRSVNYGYTF. CDR3 in DNA: TGTGCCAGCAGTGAGATTCGACGGTCCGTAAACTATGGCTACACCTTC.

V is TRBV6-5 and J is TRBJ1-3; the D is unclear. This CDR3 comprises 15 residues. Germline CDR1 reads MNHEY; CDR2 reads SVGAGI. V was trimmed by 4 bases and J by 7 bases, leaving 17 bases between them. The CDR3 loop is CASSFSGYSRNTIYF. Written as DNA, the CDR3 is TGTGCCAGCAGTTTTTCGGGGTACTCGAGGAACACCATATATTTT.

The chain employs TRBV7-9 and TRBJ1-4; no clear D gene. Germline V gene sequence: CDR1 SEHNR, CDR2 FQNEAQ (reference sequence). V dropped 8 bases and J dropped 0 bases, with 10 bases sitting between them. The CDR3 length is 14 residues. The CDR3 region is CASRLKATNEKLFF. The CDR3 DNA reads TGTGCCAGCCGATTGAAGGCAACTAATGAAAAACTGTTTTTT.

The chain uses TRBV29-1 and TRBJ1-5; D is perhaps TRBD1 (6 bases). CDR3 length: 13 amino acids. Trimming shortened V by 6 bases and J by 6 bases, and 15 bases separated the two germline ends. The germline V gene has CDR1 SQVTM and CDR2 ANQGSEA. In DNA, the CDR3 is TGCAGCGTGGTGGAGGGGGGGGGTCAGCCCCAGCATTTT. This encodes CSVVEGGGQPQHF.

The CDR3 protein is CASSDGYSGNTIYF. CDR3 nucleotide sequence: TGTGCCAGTAGTGACGGTTACTCTGGAAACACCATATATTTT. V is TRBV19 and J is TRBJ1-3; D unclear. The CDR3 spans 14 residues. Trimming left V 5 bases short and J 0 bases short, with 8 bases between. Germline V lookup: CDR1 LNHDA, CDR2 SQIVND (reference sequence).

The chain carries TRBV6-5 and TRBJ1-1; D is unresolved. This CDR3 has 15 amino acids. CDR1 and CDR2 from the germline V gene are MNHEY and SVGAGI. The V and J ends lost 1 base and 0 bases respectively, with 9 bases between them. The CDR3 spells CASSYYPTLNTEAFF. CDR3 coding DNA: TGTGCCAGCAGTTACTACCCGACATTGAACACTGAAGCTTTCTTT.

The chain couples TRBV5-1 to TRBJ2-5; 8 nucleotides align to TRBD1. V lost 0 bases and J lost 5; bases outside the gene matches: 6. The germline V gene has CDR1 SGHRS and CDR2 YFSETQ. This CDR3 comprises 15 residues. The CDR3 bases are TGCGCCAGCAGCTTGGCCGGGACAGGACCGGAGACCCAGTACTTC. It codes for CASSLAGTGPETQYF.

The chain couples TRBV7-9 to TRBJ1-1; 8 positions match TRBD1. After removal of 5 bases from V and 0 bases from J, the junction contained 11 bases not matched to a gene. Germline assignment: CDR1 SEHNR and CDR2 FQNEAQ (reference sequence). The CDR3 has 17 amino acids. CDR3 region: CASSLRTGLPMNTEAFF. CDR3 nucleotide sequence: TGTGCCAGCAGCCTAAGGACAGGGTTGCCTATGAACACTGAAGCTTTCTTT.

V is TRBV5-4 and J is TRBJ2-7; 9 bases map to TRBD1. V was pared by 0 bases and J by 3 bases, with 4 bases of the junction left unmatched. The germline V gene encodes CDR1 SGHNT and CDR2 YYREEE (reference sequence). The CDR3 consists of 15 residues. DNA of the CDR3: TGTGCCAGCAGCTTGGGCGGGACAGGGTTCTACGAGCAGTACTTC. Translating it yields CASSLGGTGFYEQYF.

The chain employs TRBV7-6 and TRBJ1-3; weak D call: TRBD1 (5 bases). Trimming took off 4 bases at V and 7 bases at J, with 11 bases between the two ends. The CDR3 runs to 13 residues. Germline V CDR1 and CDR2: SGHVS, FNYEAQ. Here the CDR3 reads CASSSFWGNTIYF. CDR3 nucleotides: TGTGCCAGCAGCTCCTTCTGGGGGAACACCATATATTTT.

The chain uses TRBV15 and TRBJ1-6; TRBD1 might be the D (6 bases). The CDR3 sequence is 15 residues long. Between the trimmed V and J ends, which lost 1 base and 7 bases, there was a span of 11 bases. The germline CDR1 and CDR2 sequences are LNHNV and YYDKDF (reference sequence). The CDR3 coding sequence is TGTGCCACCAGCAGAGTGGGGGGGGGCAATTCACCCCTCCACTTT. It translates to CATSRVGGGNSPLHF.

This clone appeared once. The chain couples TRBV9 to TRBJ2-5, with D maybe TRBD2 (5 bases). Germline assignment: CDR1 SGDLS and CDR2 YYNGEE. Trimming shortened V by 0 bases and J by 1 base, and 7 bases separated the two germline ends. The CDR3 has 14 residues. CDR3 residues: CASSVGGVQETQYF. The CDR3 coding sequence is TGTGCCAGCAGCGTAGGGGGAGTCCAAGAGACCCAGTACTTC.

The chain recombines TRBV5-6 with TRBJ2-1; tentative D call: TRBD2 (6 bases). V lost 0 bases, J lost 5 bases, and 12 bases lay in between. The CDR3 sequence is 15 residues long. Germline CDR1 SGHDT, CDR2 YYEEEE. CDR3 DNA: TGTGCCAGCAGCTTGGTGGGAGGCAGTCACAATGAGCAGTTCTTC. It yields the protein CASSLVGGSHNEQFF.

The V call is TRBV7-9, the J call TRBJ1-1, with a possible D match to TRBD1 (5 bases). CDR3 length: 19 residues. The germline V and J ends were trimmed by 1 base and 3 bases, with 24 bases remaining between them. Germline loops: CDR1 SEHNR, CDR2 FQNEAQ (reference sequence). The CDR3 coding sequence is TGTGCCAGCAGCTTAGTCCTGTCGGTGAGGGGACCGAGGGACACTGAAGCTTTCTTT. Encoded protein: CASSLVLSVRGPRDTEAFF.

This clone was counted between two and nine times. The chain links TRBV4-1 to TRBJ2-1; 7 bases agree with TRBD2. V lost 5 bases to trimming and J lost 6 bases; unmatched junction nucleotides: 19. The CDR3 totals 18 residues. Germline CDR1 and CDR2: MGHRA and YSYEKL. CDR3 sequence reads: CASSARRLAEDQRNEQFF. The CDR3 DNA reads TGCGCCAGCAGCGCAAGACGGCTAGCGGAGGATCAGCGCAATGAGCAGTTCTTC.

This clone was detected a few times. This chain joins TRBV7-8 and TRBJ2-1; 8 bases agree with TRBD1. Germline CDR1 is SGHVS and CDR2 is FQNEAQ. The V and J ends lost 5 bases and 10 bases, in that order; junction bases with no gene match: 7. The CDR3 contains 13 residues. DNA of the CDR3: TGTGCCAGCAGCCCCGGACAGGGTTCCGAGCAGTTCTTC. Its protein is CASSPGQGSEQFF.

This clone occurred once. The chain has TRBV19 and TRBJ1-1, with 7 positions matching TRBD1. The CDR3 contains 16 residues. Per the germline V gene, CDR1 is LNHDA and CDR2 is SQIVND (reference sequence). J was trimmed by 2 bases and V by 4 bases; bases with no gene match: 10. The chain's CDR3 is CASSREEGALNTEAFF. CDR3 sequence (DNA): TGTGCCAGTAGTAGGGAAGAGGGGGCCCTAAACACTGAAGCTTTCTTT.

This chain links TRBV6-5 with TRBJ1-4; D unclear. The CDR3 is 12 residues long. V was clipped by 5 bases and J by 8 bases, with 9 bases between them. Germline loops: CDR1 MNHEY, CDR2 SVGAGI. CDR3 amino acids: CASSGPGEKLFF. As DNA, the CDR3 is TGTGCCAGCAGTGGACCGGGCGAAAAACTGTTTTTT.

CDR3 DNA sequence: TGTGCCAGCAGTCCCCCCCGGGACGAGGGTGAGCAGTTCTTC. Its translation is CASSPPRDEGEQFF. The V gene is TRBV6-6, the J gene TRBJ2-1; D is possibly TRBD1 or TRBD2 (5 bases each). Germline V lookup: CDR1 MNHNY, CDR2 SVGAGI (reference sequence). V was trimmed by 5 bases and J by 9 bases, leaving 17 bases between them. The CDR3 contains 14 residues.

The chain joins TRBV6-6 to TRBJ1-1; TRBD1 agrees at 7 bases. The germline V gene has CDR1 MNHNY and CDR2 SVGAGI (reference sequence). Trimming cost V 2 bases and J 0 bases; bases outside gene matches: 3. The CDR3 has 15 amino acids. In DNA form, the CDR3 reads TGTGCCAGCAGTTACCGGGGGACAGTGAACACTGAAGCTTTCTTT. Translated, it gives CASSYRGTVNTEAFF.

V gene TRBV9 combines with J gene TRBJ1-4, with 8 bases lining up with TRBD1. V lost 3 bases to trimming and J lost 7 bases; unmatched junction nucleotides: 8. The CDR3 spans 15 residues. In germline, CDR1 is SGDLS, CDR2 YYNGEE. The CDR3 coding sequence is TGTGCCAGCAGCGGCGAAAGGACAGGGACTGAAAAACTGTTTTTT. It yields the protein CASSGERTGTEKLFF. Together with reference TRBV9 and TRBJ1-4, the CDR3 gives the full variable domain: DSGVTQTPKHLITATGQRVTLRCSPRSGDLSVYWYQQSLDQGLQFLIQYYNGEERAKGNILERFSAQQFPDLHSELNLSSLELGDSALYFCASSGERTGTEKLFFGSGTQLSVL.